The rows below give T cell receptor beta chains drawn from one sample of a study of T cell responses to AZD1222 COVID-19 vaccine. Sequencing was performed with immunoSEQ multiplex PCR; in TCRdb, only in-frame clones are kept and a portion is missing. Of roughly 180,000 clones listed, 90% to 95% are singletons. The source was peripheral blood, collected on day 0 of AZD1222 vaccination. The source is an adult in good health. Both conserved end residues are part of each CDR3. The order of the fields is clone size, V gene, J gene, D gene, CDR3 protein, CDR3 DNA. A D gene is named only where the DNA matches it firmly. The listing skips clone size in some rows; elsewhere it reads once, few, many or a size class.

clone size: .; V gene: TRBV4-1; J gene: TRBJ2-3; D gene: .; CDR3 protein: CASSQGGGTDTDTQYF; CDR3 DNA: TGCGCCAGCAGCCAGGGGGGTGGGACAGACACAGATACGCAGTATTTT
clone size: .; V gene: TRBV27; J gene: TRBJ2-7; D gene: .; CDR3 protein: CASSKPRALRAGGGFSYEQYF; CDR3 DNA: TGTGCCAGCAGTAAACCCCGAGCTTTAAGGGCAGGGGGGGGCTTCTCCTACGAGCAGTACTTC
clone size: once; V gene: TRBV7-9; J gene: TRBJ1-6; D gene: TRBD1; CDR3 protein: CASSGTGTANSPLHF; CDR3 DNA: TGTGCCAGCAGCGGGACCGGGACAGCTAATTCACCCCTCCACTTT
clone size: .; V gene: TRBV9; J gene: TRBJ2-2; D gene: .; CDR3 protein: CASSSRLGNTGELFF; CDR3 DNA: TGTGCCAGCAGCTCCCGACTAGGAAACACCGGGGAGCTGTTTTTT
clone size: .; V gene: TRBV10-3; J gene: TRBJ1-4; D gene: .; CDR3 protein: CAISESGGANEKLFF; CDR3 DNA: TGTGCCATCAGTGAGTCGGGGGGCGCTAATGAAAAACTGTTTTTT
clone size: once; V gene: TRBV24-1; J gene: TRBJ2-3; D gene: .; CDR3 protein: CATSDPRGAGGTDTQYF; CDR3 DNA: TGTGCCACCAGTGATCCCCGGGGGGCAGGGGGGACAGATACGCAGTATTTT
clone size: .; V gene: TRBV5-1; J gene: TRBJ1-1; D gene: .; CDR3 protein: CASSHGGDHTEAFF; CDR3 DNA: TGCGCCAGCTCCCACGGAGGGGACCACACTGAAGCTTTCTTT
clone size: .; V gene: TRBV19; J gene: TRBJ2-7; D gene: .; CDR3 protein: CASLDPGRSYEQYF; CDR3 DNA: TGTGCCAGTCTCGACCCGGGACGCTCCTACGAGCAGTACTTC
clone size: .; V gene: TRBV9; J gene: TRBJ2-1; D gene: .; CDR3 protein: CASSVATTEGGDNEQFF; CDR3 DNA: TGTGCCAGCAGCGTAGCTACCACGGAGGGCGGGGACAATGAGCAGTTCTTC
clone size: few; V gene: TRBV10-2; J gene: TRBJ1-5; D gene: TRBD1; CDR3 protein: CASSWTGGSDQPQHF; CDR3 DNA: TGCGCCAGCAGTTGGACAGGGGGCTCGGATCAGCCCCAGCATTTT
clone size: .; V gene: TRBV3-1/TRBV3-2; J gene: TRBJ1-4; D gene: TRBD1; CDR3 protein: CASSPQTGAALLPTNEKLFF; CDR3 DNA: TGTGCCAGCAGCCCCCAGACAGGGGCGGCTCTTCTTCCCACTAATGAAAAACTGTTTTTT
clone size: .; V gene: TRBV24-1; J gene: TRBJ2-2; D gene: .; CDR3 protein: CATSDLGTVNTGELFF; CDR3 DNA: TGTGCCACCAGTGATTTAGGGACGGTTAACACCGGGGAGCTGTTTTTT
clone size: .; V gene: TRBV30; J gene: TRBJ2-1; D gene: TRBD2; CDR3 protein: CASEGGLADNEQFF; CDR3 DNA: TGTGCCTCAGAGGGGGGACTAGCGGACAATGAGCAGTTCTTC
clone size: .; V gene: TRBV5-5; J gene: TRBJ1-4; D gene: TRBD1; CDR3 protein: CASSSGRQGPNEKLFF; CDR3 DNA: TGTGCCAGCAGCTCCGGCCGACAGGGCCCCAATGAAAAACTGTTTTTT
clone size: .; V gene: TRBV4-1; J gene: TRBJ1-4; D gene: .; CDR3 protein: CASSGRGPGKEKLFF; CDR3 DNA: TGCGCCAGCAGCGGCCGAGGACCTGGAAAGGAAAAACTGTTTTTT
clone size: .; V gene: TRBV15; J gene: TRBJ2-7; D gene: TRBD1; CDR3 protein: CATSRALGQGTYEQYF; CDR3 DNA: TGTGCCACCAGCAGAGCCCTCGGACAGGGCACCTACGAGCAGTACTTC
clone size: .; V gene: TRBV5-4; J gene: TRBJ2-1; D gene: .; CDR3 protein: CASSLGLAYNEQFF; CDR3 DNA: TGTGCCAGCAGCTTGGGACTAGCCTACAATGAGCAGTTCTTC
clone size: .; V gene: TRBV3-1/TRBV3-2; J gene: TRBJ2-2; D gene: .; CDR3 protein: CASSRTGELFF; CDR3 DNA: TGTGCCAGCAGCCGCACCGGGGAGCTGTTTTTT
clone size: .; V gene: TRBV5-4; J gene: TRBJ1-1; D gene: .; CDR3 protein: CASSSTGTEAFF; CDR3 DNA: TGTGCCAGCAGCTCAACGGGGACTGAAGCTTTCTTT
clone size: .; V gene: TRBV27; J gene: TRBJ2-3; D gene: TRBD2; CDR3 protein: CASRRVRTSGRGDTDTQYF; CDR3 DNA: TGTGCCAGCAGGCGGGTCAGGACTAGCGGGAGGGGGGACACAGATACGCAGTATTTT